Sequencing of this T cell receptor beta chain was carried out in a study of metastatic and nonmetastatic thyroid tumors. Turning to the study itself: Samples came from malignant and benign thyroid patients, and repertoires were compared across blood and tumor or nodule tissue. Findings and limits, study-wide: Within blood and tumor, benign nodules reportedly had significantly lower TCR beta diversity than malignant thyroid tumors did.

The CDR3 is 15 residues long. V lost 5 bases to trimming and J lost 0 bases; unmatched junction nucleotides: 3. Per germline, CDR1 MNHNS and CDR2 SASEGT. Many counts were recorded for this clone. Antigen specificity is unknown. As handled by the study authors: Clinicopathological groups differed in CDR3, with these differences serving to build a distant-metastasis classifier for papillary thyroid cancer. MiXCR reprocessed the PCR reads for TCRdb. What appears here as the V and J calls and clone size reflects TCRdb's work, not the paper's. The table has approximately 40,000 clones, about an eighth seen once. No treatment had been given to any patient before thyroid surgery.

Sequenced: blood. The clonotype originates from a female donor with papillary thyroid cancer or a benign thyroid nodule (not recorded which). Some clones in this sample may be carry-over from other donors' samples. The chain carries TRBV6-1 and TRBJ1-3; TRBD1 matches at 8 bases. The CDR3 nucleotides read TGTGCCAGCAGTTGGGACAGGAACTCTGGAAACACCATATATTTT. Translated: CASSWDRNSGNTIYF.